Sequencing of this TCR beta chain was carried out in a study of blood T cell repertoires in COVID-19 (dated by TCRdb to 2020 to 2021). Regarding the research as a whole: The collaborator samples originated in the United States, Italy and Spain and spanned the acute and convalescent phases of COVID-19. The repertoires were made available in a free public database intended to serve as a resource for research on the immune response to SARS-CoV-2. The sample metadata nearly always contained a de-identified subject ID, COVID-19 status, age in years and sex. Deeply sampled blood TCRbeta repertoires from subjects exposed to, actively infected with, or recovered from COVID-19 were included in the dataset. The samples were drawn from the first 160 participants of the ongoing ImmuneRACE study and from some 1,300 subjects provided by 6 global collaborators. The material from the prospective study consisted of cDNA or gDNA derived from T cells, B-cell-depleted T cells, or PBMCs. Where available, HLA class I and class II types were obtained from metadata supplied by the sample provider rather than from assay-based typing. Study-wide conclusions, independent of this receptor: The quantity of clinical and demographic metadata differed by source and by participant and was supplied without curation.

The immunoSEQ Assay, a bias-controlled multiplex PCR, was used to amplify TCRbeta CDR3 regions from genomic DNA. The published analysis was carried out like this. Within the assay, amplification of reference gene primers was used to estimate how many nucleated cells each sample contained. Sequence reads were collapsed and filtered to measure the absolute abundance of every unique TCRbeta CDR3 rearrangement. For each sample, productive Simpson clonality was calculated by taking the square root of Simpson's diversity index across productive rearrangements. TCRdb obtained this table from immuneACCESS and retained in-frame rearrangements with V and J assigned. These tables miss some clones; where compared with another copy, unresolved V genes account for less than half of the shortfall, and the remainder is unexplained. The V and J calls and clone size were taken over from that table, and D and trimming were inferred from the DNA. Within this sample are around 200,000 clones, with around 84% of them counted one time only. In total, the top ten clones hold around 18% of the sample.

Remarks on this clone: What antigen it recognizes has not been identified. No much larger clone is present one base from it, and per-base qualities are unavailable.

V is cut by 4 bases and J by 2 bases, and the space between the germline ends is 16 bases. The CDR3 spans 15 residues, from the cysteine through the phenylalanine. The CDR3 DNA has 45 bases and is translated from base 1. CDR1 and CDR2, looked up from the germline V gene, are SGHRS and YFSETQ. Whole blood was collected in K2EDTA tubes by collaborating institutions according to the institutions' own protocols. For TCRbeta analysis, collaborator samples were shipped as frozen whole blood, as isolated PBMCs, or as DNA extracted from either sample type. This chain joins TRBV5-1 to TRBJ2-7, with TRBD2 tentatively as D gene (6 bases match). The sequencing sample was made of peripheral blood. The TCR originated in a woman older than 75 with active or convalescent COVID-19. In nucleotides, the sequence is TGCGCCAGCAGCCCCGGGGTGGCGGGGCCCTACGAGCAGTACTTC. It codes for CASSPGVAGPYEQYF. The full variable domain, completed from the reference TRBV5-1 and TRBJ2-7 proteins outside the CDR3, reads KAGVTQTPRYLIKTRGQQVTLSCSPISGHRSVSWYQQTPGQGLQFLFEYFSETQRNKGNFPGRFSGRQFSNSRSEMNVSTLELGDSALYLCASSPGVAGPYEQYFGPGTRLTVT.